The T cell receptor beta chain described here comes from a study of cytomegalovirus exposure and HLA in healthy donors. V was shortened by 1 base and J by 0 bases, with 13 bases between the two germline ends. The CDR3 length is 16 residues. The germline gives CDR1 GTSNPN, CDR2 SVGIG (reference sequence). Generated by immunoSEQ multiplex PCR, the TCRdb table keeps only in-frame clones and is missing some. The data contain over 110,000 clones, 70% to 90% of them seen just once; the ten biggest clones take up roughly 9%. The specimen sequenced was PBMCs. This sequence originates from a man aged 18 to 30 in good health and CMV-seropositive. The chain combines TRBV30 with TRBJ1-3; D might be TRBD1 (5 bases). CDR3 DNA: TGTGCCTGGAGTGCCGACAGCCTGGGCTCTGGAAACACCATATATTTT. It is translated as CAWSADSLGSGNTIYF. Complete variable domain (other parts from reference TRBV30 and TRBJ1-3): SQTIHQWPATLVQPVGSPLSLECTVEGTSNPNLYWYRQAAGRGLQLLFYSVGIGQISSEVPQNLSASRPQDRQFILSSKKLLLSDSGFYLCAWSADSLGSGNTIYFGEGSWLTVV.